A single sample is the source of the 26 T cell receptor beta chains below, sequenced in a study of response to subunit inactivated influenza vaccine. TCRdb used MiXCR to reprocess the RT-PCR reads, holding one entry per CDR3 protein. The sample records around 470,000 distinct CDR3 sequences, 6% to 9% being singletons. Sequencing was performed on PBMCs from blood, taken around 25 months after vaccination. Every receptor here comes from a man between 50 and 70 years old who received an inactivated influenza vaccine.

In this sample, this clonotype turned up a few times. V gene TRBV12-3 or TRBV12-4 combines with J gene TRBJ2-4; weak D call: TRBD2 (6 bases). V gave up 8 bases and J gave up 2 bases, with 13 bases separating them. The CDR3 spans 14 residues. The CDR3 DNA reads TGTGCCAGCTGTTCGGGAGTATCCAAAAACATTCAGTACTTC. Its protein is CASCSGVSKNIQYF.

The chain employs TRBV12-3 or TRBV12-4 and TRBJ2-3; perhaps TRBD2 as D (5 bases). V was pared by 7 bases and J by 2 bases, with 7 bases between. The CDR3 contains 12 residues. CDR3 loop: CASTGYTDTQYF. For the CDR3, the DNA is TGTGCCAGCACGGGGTACACAGATACGCAGTATTTT.

This clonotype appeared many times. The V and J genes are TRBV9 and TRBJ2-2, with unresolved D. The CDR3 is made up of 12 amino acids. Germline CDR1 is SGDLS and CDR2 is YYNGEE. The V end lost 3 bases, the J end lost 4 bases, and 4 bases lay between the germline ends. The CDR3 here is CASSASTGELFF. The CDR3 coding sequence is TGTGCCAGCAGCGCCTCCACCGGGGAGCTGTTTTTT.

The chain has TRBV9 and TRBJ2-2, with D possibly being TRBD1 or TRBD2 (7 bases each). Germline-derived CDR1 and CDR2 are SGDLS and YYNGEE. The CDR3 runs 16 residues. V lost 6 bases and J 6 bases, leaving 21 bases between the germline ends. The CDR3 DNA is TGTGCCAGCACCACATCAGGGGGGGCTAGGCCCGGGGAGCTGTTTTTT. This gives the protein CASTTSGGARPGELFF.

Many counts were recorded for this clonotype. The rearrangement joins TRBV5-1 to TRBJ1-2; D not certain. Trimming stripped 0 bases from V and 4 bases from J, with 10 bases between. Germline loops: CDR1 SGHRS, CDR2 YFSETQ. The CDR3 consists of 14 residues. The CDR3 nucleotides read TGCGCCAGCAGCTTGGCCGCCACACGCTATGGCTACACCTTC. Its translation is CASSLAATRYGYTF.

This clonotype was counted only a few times. This chain links TRBV12-3 or TRBV12-4 with TRBJ1-5, with 8 bases aligning to TRBD1. V lost 7 bases and J lost 5; bases outside the gene matches: 4. The CDR3 has 13 amino acids. The CDR3 coding sequence is TGTGCCAGCACCTACAGGGGGGATCAGCCCCAGCATTTT. Translation gives CASTYRGDQPQHF.

This clonotype was seen at least ten times. This may come from a read error, since a much larger clone is one base off. The CDR3 is CASSLAGIQETQYF. CDR3 sequence (DNA): TGTGCCAGCAGCTTAGCCGGCATCCAAGAGACCCAGTACTTC. The genes are TRBV11-2 and TRBJ2-5; the D is unclear. Germline V lookup: CDR1 SGHAT, CDR2 FQNNGV. The CDR3 runs to 14 residues. V lost 1 base and J 1 base, leaving 7 bases between the germline ends.

The chain combines TRBV27 with TRBJ2-1, with TRBD1 as a possible D gene (6 bases). Deletions cut 4 bases from V and 8 bases from J, with 12 bases between. The CDR3 is made up of 13 amino acids. CDR1 is MNHEY, CDR2 SMNVEV, per germline (reference sequence). In DNA form, the CDR3 reads TGTGCCAGCAGTTCCGTACAGGGCGATGAGCAGTTCTTC. This translates into CASSSVQGDEQFF.

This clonotype was picked up a small number of times. This chain links TRBV5-1 with TRBJ2-5, with 10 bases that match TRBD1. Germline V gives CDR1 SGHRS, CDR2 YFSETQ. Losses at the gene ends were 5 bases for V and 4 bases for J; bases not matched to a gene: 8. The CDR3 runs to 15 residues. The CDR3 region is CASSHGTGAGETQYF. The CDR3 nucleotides are TGCGCCAGCAGTCATGGGACAGGGGCCGGAGAGACCCAGTACTTC. Using reference TRBV5-1 and TRBJ2-5 for the parts outside the CDR3, the full variable domain is KAGVTQTPRYLIKTRGQQVTLSCSPISGHRSVSWYQQTPGQGLQFLFEYFSETQRNKGNFPGRFSGRQFSNSRSEMNVSTLELGDSALYLCASSHGTGAGETQYFGPGTRLLVL.

The chain is built from TRBV4-1 and TRBJ2-7; 9 nucleotides match TRBD1. This CDR3 is built from 15 residues. In germline, CDR1 is MGHRA, CDR2 YSYEKL. The junction had 4 bases not matched to a gene; V was cut back by 0 bases and J by 4 bases. The CDR3 coding sequence is TGCGCCAGCAGCCAAGATGGGGACAGGGCGTACGAGCAGTACTTC. Its protein is CASSQDGDRAYEQYF.

This chain links TRBV4-3 with TRBJ1-1, with 8 bases that match TRBD1. V lost 4 bases, J lost 3 bases, and 10 bases stayed unmatched. This CDR3 region has 16 residues. CDR1 is LGHNA and CDR2 is YSLEER in the germline V gene. The CDR3 DNA reads TGCGCCAGCAGCCCCAGGACAGGGAGGATGGACACTGAAGCTTTCTTT. It yields the protein CASSPRTGRMDTEAFF.

The CDR3 protein is CASSQLDRAQETQYF. The CDR3 DNA follows: TGCGCCAGCAGCCAACTGGACAGGGCCCAAGAGACCCAGTACTTC. J is TRBJ2-5 and V is TRBV4-3; 8 bases match TRBD1. The junction had 3 bases not matched to a gene; V was cut back by 2 bases and J by 1 base. Per the germline V gene, CDR1 is LGHNA and CDR2 is YSLEER. The CDR3 is made up of 15 amino acids.

The genes are TRBV9 and TRBJ2-2; 9 nucleotides agree with TRBD1. In germline, CDR1 is SGDLS, CDR2 YYNGEE. The V gene end was trimmed by 4 bases and the J gene end by 6 bases; junction bases not matched to a gene: 10. The CDR3 is 16 residues long. The CDR3 here is CASSPGTGKIPGELFF. In DNA, the CDR3 is TGTGCCAGCAGCCCCGGGACAGGGAAAATTCCCGGGGAGCTGTTTTTT.

This clonotype was recorded many times. This sequence joins TRBV7-2 and TRBJ2-7, with TRBD2 matching over 7 bases. The CDR3 loop spans 15 amino acids. The germline V gene has CDR1 SGHTA and CDR2 FQGNSA. The trim removed 0 bases at V and 2 bases at J, leaving 4 bases unmatched. The CDR3 DNA follows: TGTGCCAGCAGCTTAGCGGGACTACCAACCTACGAGCAGTACTTC. This translates into CASSLAGLPTYEQYF.

This clonotype was detected a few times. The genes are TRBV5-5 and TRBJ1-3; D uncertain. Germline CDR1 SGHKS, CDR2 YYEKEE (reference sequence). This CDR3 contains 16 residues. V gave up 1 base and J gave up 1 base, with 12 bases separating them. CDR3 protein: CASSLSGTHSGNTIYF. Here the CDR3 DNA reads TGTGCCAGCAGCTTGTCCGGTACCCATTCTGGAAACACCATATATTTT.

V gene TRBV20-1 combines with J gene TRBJ1-5; maybe TRBD1 (5 bases). V lost 1 base and J lost 4, with 23 bases in between. The CDR3 is 18 residues long. CDR1 DFQATT and CDR2 SNEGSKA come from the germline V gene (reference sequence). The CDR3 nucleotides read TGCAGTGCTAGAGTACCGGGACTATCGCCCGGAGGTAATCAGCCCCAGCATTTT. This encodes CSARVPGLSPGGNQPQHF.

The chain carries TRBV5-1 and TRBJ1-1; TRBD1 aligns across 8 bases. The CDR3 has 13 amino acids. Germline V CDR1 and CDR2: SGHRS, YFSETQ. V trimming: 3 bases; J trimming: 7 bases; junction bases outside the gene matches: 5. CDR3 DNA sequence: TGCGCCAGCAGCTCGGGACAGGAAGGTGAAGCTTTCTTT. Translated: CASSSGQEGEAFF.

This chain uses TRBV5-1 with TRBJ2-1; TRBD2 agrees at 10 bases. This CDR3 comprises 18 residues. Per germline, CDR1 SGHRS and CDR2 YFSETQ. V gave up 1 base and J gave up 4 bases; unmatched junction bases: 11. The CDR3 region is CASSLSAGGDGWYNEQFF. CDR3 nucleotide sequence: TGCGCCAGCAGCTTGTCAGCGGGAGGGGATGGGTGGTACAATGAGCAGTTCTTC.

This clonotype was seen more than once but under ten times. The CDR3 region has the DNA TGTGCCAGCCTAGACTCAGCTGGGGCCAACGTCCTGACTTTC. It translates to CASLDSAGANVLTF. The rearrangement links TRBV12-3 or TRBV12-4 to TRBJ2-6; D not resolved. V shed 8 bases and J shed 2 bases, with 10 bases lying between them. This CDR3 region has 14 residues.

The chain joins TRBV5-6 to TRBJ1-1; 7 bases are a match to TRBD1. The CDR3 totals 14 residues. Trimming at V came to 5 bases and at J to 10 bases, leaving 14 bases not matched to a gene. In germline, CDR1 is SGHDT, CDR2 YYEEEE. The CDR3 nucleotides read TGTGCCAGCAGAGCCTCCCGACAGGGAGCTGTAGCTTTCTTT. It yields the protein CASRASRQGAVAFF.

This clonotype was seen a few times. V and J are TRBV4-3 and TRBJ1-1; TRBD1 agrees at 8 bases. CDR3 size: 16 residues. Germline V gene data show CDR1 as LGHNA and CDR2 as YSLEER. V trimming: 0 bases; J trimming: 4 bases; junction bases outside the gene matches: 7. The CDR3, as DNA: TGCGCCAGCAGCCAAGACACCCGACAGGGGTCCACTGAAGCTTTCTTT. Amino acids: CASSQDTRQGSTEAFF.

This clonotype has more than one count but fewer than ten. J is TRBJ1-5 and V is TRBV5-5; unclear D gene. Germline CDR1 SGHKS, CDR2 YYEKEE (reference sequence). V lost 0 bases and J lost 0, with 10 bases in between. This CDR3 spans 16 amino acids. CDR3 region: CASSLERQDSNQPQHF. CDR3 in DNA: TGTGCCAGCAGCTTGGAAAGGCAGGATAGCAATCAGCCCCAGCATTTT.

This clonotype was seen repeatedly, ten times or more. The chain carries TRBV25-1 and TRBJ2-7; the D is unclear. Germline loops: CDR1 MGHDK, CDR2 SYGVNS. Trimming stripped 4 bases from V and 0 bases from J, with 7 bases between. The CDR3 covers 13 residues. The CDR3 reads CASSGTTSYEQYF. The CDR3, as DNA: TGTGCCAGCAGTGGTACGACCTCCTACGAGCAGTACTTC.

In this sample, this clonotype turned up many times. The V gene is TRBV5-1, the J gene TRBJ1-6; TRBD1 agrees at 7 bases. This CDR3 region has 16 residues. The trim removed 2 bases at V and 10 bases at J, leaving 12 bases unmatched. Germline V gives CDR1 SGHRS, CDR2 YFSETQ. CDR3 amino acids: CASSFESGTASSPLHF. The DNA for the CDR3 is TGCGCCAGCAGCTTCGAGTCCGGGACAGCATCATCACCCCTCCACTTT.

This clonotype was counted a few times. This chain connects TRBV9 to TRBJ1-4; no clear D gene. The CDR3 has 14 residues. From germline, CDR1 is SGDLS and CDR2 YYNGEE. The V and J ends lost 0 bases and 8 bases respectively, with 11 bases between them. CDR3 coding DNA: TGTGCCAGCAGCGTAGGAGGGCATGGCGAAAAACTGTTTTTT. As protein: CASSVGGHGEKLFF.

This clonotype appeared many times. CDR3: CASSVRGLVGDTEAFF. The DNA of the CDR3 is TGTGCCAGCAGCGTCCGGGGACTCGTGGGGGACACTGAAGCTTTCTTT. The chain carries TRBV7-9 and TRBJ1-1; weak D call: TRBD1 (5 bases). The CDR3 runs 16 residues. V lost 5 bases and J lost 3, with 19 bases in between. Germline CDR1 SEHNR, CDR2 FQNEAQ (reference sequence).